These 9 T cell receptor beta chains share one sample of origin, sequenced in a study of T cell responses to AZD1222 COVID-19 vaccine. The repertoire was sequenced with immunoSEQ multiplex PCR; TCRdb's copy has only in-frame clones and lacks some. The data contain 110,000 to 150,000 clones, 92% of them seen just once; the ten biggest clones take up about 3%. The sequenced sample was peripheral blood, obtained on day 0 of AZD1222 vaccination. These receptors were taken from an adult in good health.

CDR3 sequence (DNA): TGTGCCAGCAGCCCCGGGGACGGTTGGGGGACAGATACGCAGTATTTT. Amino acids: CASSPGDGWGTDTQYF. The chain carries TRBV5-8 and TRBJ2-3; perhaps D is TRBD1 or TRBD2 (5 bases each). The CDR3 consists of 16 residues. Germline CDR1 and CDR2: SGHTS and YDEGEE. Between the trimmed V and J ends, which lost 4 bases and 3 bases, there was a span of 18 bases.

The J gene is TRBJ1-4, the V gene TRBV11-2; D is uncertain. V was clipped by 5 bases and J by 4 bases, with 8 bases between them. This CDR3 comprises 13 residues. Per the germline V gene, CDR1 is SGHAT and CDR2 is FQNNGV. CDR3 region: CASSREINEKLFF. CDR3 nucleotides: TGTGCCAGCAGCAGGGAAATTAATGAAAAACTGTTTTTT.

The chain employs TRBV30 and TRBJ1-1; D call uncertain. Trimming removed 0 bases at V and 3 bases at J, with 5 bases between. The V gene's germline CDR1 is GTSNPN and CDR2 SVGIG (reference sequence). This CDR3 spans 12 amino acids. As DNA, the CDR3 is TGTGCCTGGAGTGTTACTTACACTGAAGCTTTCTTT. This gives the protein CAWSVTYTEAFF.

This chain joins TRBV10-3 and TRBJ2-7, with D perhaps TRBD2 (6 bases). The CDR3 consists of 15 residues. Germline CDR1 and CDR2: ENHRY and SYGVKD. V gave up 0 bases and J gave up 3 bases, with 12 bases separating them. CDR3 sequence: CAISESETRGYEQYF. In DNA form, the CDR3 reads TGTGCCATCAGTGAGTCAGAGACTAGGGGCTACGAGCAGTACTTC.

J is TRBJ2-4 and V is TRBV24-1; possibly TRBD1 for D (6 bases). The CDR3 extends over 16 amino acids. CDR1 KGHDR and CDR2 SFDVKD come from the germline V gene. V was trimmed by 5 bases and J by 5 bases, leaving 18 bases between them. The CDR3 sequence is CATSGRDTSSENIQYF. CDR3 DNA sequence: TGTGCCACCAGTGGTAGGGACACCTCAAGTGAAAACATTCAGTACTTC.

The V call is TRBV30, the J call TRBJ2-7, with D perhaps TRBD2 (6 bases). V was pared by 2 bases and J by 3 bases, with 11 bases between. CDR3 length: 13 amino acids. The V gene's germline CDR1 is GTSNPN and CDR2 SVGIG (reference sequence). In DNA form, the CDR3 reads TGTGCCTGGAGTTCGGGTAGCGGCTACGAGCAGTACTTC. This gives the protein CAWSSGSGYEQYF.

This chain links TRBV5-1 with TRBJ2-1; 10 bases match TRBD2. This CDR3 comprises 15 residues. Losses at the gene ends were 2 bases for V and 8 bases for J; bases not matched to a gene: 7. Germline values: CDR1 SGHRS, CDR2 YFSETQ. As DNA, the CDR3 is TGCGCCAGCAGCTTACCTAGCGGGAGAACCCATGAGCAGTTCTTC. Its translation is CASSLPSGRTHEQFF.

This clone has only one observation. The rearrangement uses TRBV28 and TRBJ2-3; 11 bases are a match to TRBD2. Germline V CDR1 and CDR2: MDHEN, SYDVKM. The V gene end was trimmed by 10 bases and the J gene end by 0 bases; junction bases not matched to a gene: 3. The CDR3 runs to 14 residues. The CDR3 nucleotides are TGTGCCACCCGGACTAGCGGGAGCACAGATACGCAGTATTTT. This codes for CATRTSGSTDTQYF.

The CDR3 protein is CASSGSSSPLHF. DNA for the CDR3: TGTGCCAGCAGCGGATCGTCTTCACCCCTCCACTTT. The V and J genes are TRBV7-9 and TRBJ1-6; D call uncertain. Trimming stripped 5 bases from V and 9 bases from J, with 8 bases between. This CDR3 is 12 amino acids long. Germline lookup yields CDR1 SEHNR and CDR2 FQNEAQ (reference sequence).